A single sample gave rise to the 6 T cell receptor beta chains below, sequenced in a study of blood T cell repertoires in COVID-19. Sequencing was performed with immunoSEQ multiplex PCR; in TCRdb, only in-frame clones are kept and a portion is missing. The sample shows hundreds of thousands of clones, roughly 87% of them seen only once. Material for sequencing was peripheral blood. The receptors were gathered from a man between 18 and 35 years old with active or convalescent COVID-19.

The V gene is TRBV7-9, the J gene TRBJ2-4; 10 nucleotides match TRBD1. Germline CDR1 SEHNR, CDR2 FQNEAQ (reference sequence). The CDR3 contains 16 residues. The trim removed 1 base at V and 0 bases at J, leaving 0 bases unmatched. CDR3 protein: CASSLGTGGAKNIQYF. The CDR3 region has the DNA TGTGCCAGCAGCTTAGGGACAGGGGGAGCCAAAAACATTCAGTACTTC.

In this sample, this clone turned up once. The V gene is TRBV7-9, the J gene TRBJ1-5; 8 bases are shared with TRBD1. Looked up from germline, CDR1 is SEHNR and CDR2 is FQNEAQ (reference sequence). The CDR3 is 14 amino acids. Germline trimming cut 5 bases from V and 6 bases from J; bases unmatched to any gene: 6. The chain's CDR3 is CASSQGTGRQPQHF. CDR3 coding DNA: TGTGCCAGCAGCCAAGGGACAGGACGTCAGCCCCAGCATTTT.

This clone occurred many times. This rearrangement joins TRBV11-2 to TRBJ2-3; TRBD2 matches at 12 bases. Germline V gene sequence: CDR1 SGHAT, CDR2 FQNNGV. CDR3 length: 15 residues. Unmatched junction bases numbered 2, after V lost 5 bases and J lost 2 bases. CDR3 sequence (DNA): TGTGCCAGCAGCCGGACTAGCGGGATCACAGATACGCAGTATTTT. As protein: CASSRTSGITDTQYF.

The genes are TRBV5-1 and TRBJ2-1; 12 nucleotides line up with TRBD2. Trimming took 4 bases from V and 7 from J; bases not matched to a gene: 9. Germline loops: CDR1 SGHRS, CDR2 YFSETQ. The CDR3 runs to 16 residues. The CDR3 protein is CASSTSRLAGDNEQFF. CDR3 coding DNA: TGCGCCAGCAGCACATCTAGACTAGCGGGGGATAATGAGCAGTTCTTC.

The V gene is TRBV7-6, the J gene TRBJ2-7; 10 nucleotides match TRBD1. Germline CDR1 reads SGHVS; CDR2 reads FNYEAQ. The CDR3 totals 18 residues. Trimming at V came to 5 bases and at J to 3 bases, leaving 16 bases not matched to a gene. CDR3 sequence: CASSPHPGQGRRDYEQYF. CDR3 DNA sequence: TGTGCCAGCAGCCCCCATCCGGGACAGGGGCGCCGGGACTACGAGCAGTACTTC.

This chain joins TRBV6-4 and TRBJ2-1; 7 bases align to TRBD2. The trim removed 4 bases at V and 5 bases at J, leaving 5 bases unmatched. Germline V gene sequence: CDR1 MRHNA, CDR2 SNTAGT. The CDR3 length is 14 residues. DNA for the CDR3: TGTGCCAGCAGTGGCGGGAGTGGCGACAATGAGCAGTTCTTC. It yields the protein CASSGGSGDNEQFF.